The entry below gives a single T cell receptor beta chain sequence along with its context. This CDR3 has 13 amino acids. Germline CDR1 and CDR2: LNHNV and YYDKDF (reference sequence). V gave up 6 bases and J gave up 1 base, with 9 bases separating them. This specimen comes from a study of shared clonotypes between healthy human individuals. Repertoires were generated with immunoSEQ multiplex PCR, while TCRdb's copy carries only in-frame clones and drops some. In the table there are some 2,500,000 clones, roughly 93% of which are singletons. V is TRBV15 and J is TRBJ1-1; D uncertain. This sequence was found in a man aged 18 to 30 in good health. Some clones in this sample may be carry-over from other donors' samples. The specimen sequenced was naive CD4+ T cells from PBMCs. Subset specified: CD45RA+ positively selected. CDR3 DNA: TGTGCCACCAGGGTGGGCTGGAACACTGAAGCTTTCTTT. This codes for CATRVGWNTEAFF.